This TCR beta chain was recorded in a study of blood T cell repertoires in COVID-19. Study overall: T cells, B-cell-depleted T cells, or PBMCs provided the cDNA or gDNA that served as material.

The CDR3 totals 16 residues. V was pared by 5 bases and J by 5 bases, with 10 bases of the junction left unmatched. Germline lookup yields CDR1 SEHNR and CDR2 FQNEAQ (reference sequence). The protocol was immunoSEQ multiplex PCR, while the TCRdb copy is restricted to in-frame clones and leaves out a portion. Of some 89,000 clones in the sample, approximately 90% are singletons; the top ten hold less than 20%. This clone was counted ten times or more. The TCR sequence derives from a human donor in a cohort sampled during active COVID-19. This chain connects TRBV7-9 to TRBJ1-3, with 9 bases aligning to TRBD1. Specimen: peripheral blood. CDR3 region: CASSPSDRGGRNTIYF. The CDR3 bases are TGTGCCAGCAGCCCGTCGGACAGGGGCGGGAGAAACACCATATATTTT.